This TCR beta chain was sequenced for a study of control samples from healthy donors and cancer patients (dated by TCRdb to about 2020). The CDR1 and CDR2 encoded by the germline V gene (reference sequence) are MNHEY and SMNVEV. For this chain, trimming is 5 bases at the V end and 5 bases at the J end, and the number of junction bases without a gene match is 12. Its CDR3 holds 16 amino acids, cysteine through phenylalanine. This entry keeps only the CDR3 DNA: 48 bases, framed from base 1. Library prep was done by the immunoSEQ multiplex PCR assay. TCRdb carries this immuneACCESS record with in-frame sequences only. Its versions omit some clonotypes, under half of them owing to an unresolved V gene in the studies checked, with the rest unexplained. For this sample there are almost 40,000 clones; around 83% appear just once. The top ten clonotypes cover about 22% of the sample. Worth noting for this clone: Its recognized antigen is unknown. No base quality values were provided; no much bigger clone lies one nucleotide off.

The clonotype comes from a woman aged 55 to 70 with lung cancer. Sequencing was performed on PBMCs. This chain joins TRBV27 to TRBJ2-1, and TRBD1 matches 7 of the central bases. The CDR3: CASSPLRGKRDNEQFF. The sequenced DNA: TGTGCCAGCAGTCCCCTCAGGGGGAAGAGGGACAATGAGCAGTTCTTC.